The 14 T cell receptor beta chains reported below all come from one sample, sequenced in a study of graft-versus-host responses after intestinal transplantation. The table came from immunoSEQ multiplex PCR; TCRdb's copy has only in-frame clones and leaves some out. The table has about 90,000 clones, about 93% seen once. These receptors' targets are unknown. The sample consisted of unstimulated CD8+ T cells sorted from spleen or lymph node cells, taken before transplant. Source of these receptors: a human donor who was the organ donor for an intestinal transplant.

The DNA of the CDR3 is TGTGCCAGCAGCCCAGTTGAGGGAAGCACAGATACGCAGTATTTT. The encoded protein is CASSPVEGSTDTQYF. This chain joins TRBV5-6 and TRBJ2-3; maybe TRBD2 (5 bases). The CDR3 contains 15 residues. CDR1 SGHDT and CDR2 YYEEEE come from the germline V gene. The V and J ends lost 4 bases and 0 bases respectively, with 12 bases between them.

The CDR3 is CASSLSGQVWIPGQETQYF. The CDR3 nucleotides are TGTGCCAGCAGTTTGTCCGGACAGGTTTGGATTCCGGGGCAAGAGACCCAGTACTTC. V gene TRBV27 combines with J gene TRBJ2-5; 7 bases agree with TRBD1. V was pared by 3 bases and J by 2 bases, with 18 bases of the junction left unmatched. The length of the CDR3 is 19 residues. CDR1 is MNHEY, CDR2 SMNVEV, per germline (reference sequence).

The rearrangement links TRBV19 to TRBJ2-7; a possible D gene is TRBD1 (5 bases). Germline CDR1 and CDR2: LNHDA and SQIVND (reference sequence). The CDR3 consists of 13 residues. V was clipped by 7 bases and J by 4 bases, with 14 bases between them. The CDR3 loop reads CASKGNLGYEQYF. The CDR3, as DNA: TGTGCCAGTAAGGGGAACCTAGGATACGAGCAGTACTTC. The whole variable domain, filled in from reference TRBV19 and TRBJ2-7, reads DGGITQSPKYLFRKEGQNVTLSCEQNLNHDAMYWYRQDPGQGLRLIYYSQIVNDFQKGDIAEGYSVSREKKESFPLTVTSAQKNPTAFYLCASKGNLGYEQYFGPGTRLTVT.

The chain joins TRBV14 to TRBJ2-7; 9 nucleotides align to TRBD1. The V gene end was trimmed by 1 base and the J gene end by 3 bases; junction bases not matched to a gene: 4. This CDR3 spans 15 amino acids. CDR1 is SGHDN, CDR2 FVKESK, per germline. The CDR3 sequence is CASSQGWDRVYEQYF. The CDR3 DNA reads TGTGCCAGCAGCCAAGGCTGGGACAGGGTCTACGAGCAGTACTTC.

J is TRBJ2-1 and V is TRBV23-1; perhaps TRBD2 as D (6 bases). TRBV23-1 is treated as an ORF (open reading frame) with a function not yet certain. The V end was cut by 0 bases, the J end by 2 bases, with 20 bases between. CDR3 length equals 19 residues. The CDR3 DNA sequence: TGCGCCAGCAGTCAATCGAGGGGTGGAGAGCGGGCGCCCTACAATGAGCAGTTCTTC. It codes for CASSQSRGGERAPYNEQFF.

This chain uses TRBV9 with TRBJ2-7; 11 bases map to TRBD1. V shed 3 bases and J 5 bases; nucleotides not matched to a gene: 7. CDR3 size: 15 residues. Germline V CDR1 and CDR2: SGDLS, YYNGEE. CDR3 nucleotides: TGTGCCAGCAGCGCAACCGGGACAGGGGGGAACGAGCAGTACTTC. This codes for CASSATGTGGNEQYF.

The chain is built from TRBV7-3 and TRBJ2-1, with 10 bases identical to TRBD2. The V gene's germline CDR1 is SGHTA and CDR2 FQGTGA. Trimming cost V 2 bases and J 7 bases; bases outside gene matches: 8. This CDR3 has 16 amino acids. CDR3 sequence reads: CASSLGALAGWNEQFF. CDR3 in DNA: TGTGCCAGCAGCTTAGGGGCACTAGCGGGATGGAATGAGCAGTTCTTC.

The rearrangement joins TRBV7-9 to TRBJ2-2, with TRBD1 matching 8 bases. The germline gives CDR1 SEHNR, CDR2 FQNEAQ (reference sequence). CDR3 length equals 18 residues. The V and J ends lost 1 base and 5 bases, in that order; junction bases with no gene match: 12. CDR3 nucleotides: TGTGCCAGCAGCTTAGACTCCAAGACAGGGGCGTGGACCGGGGAGCTGTTTTTT. Amino acids: CASSLDSKTGAWTGELFF. The whole variable domain, remainder taken from reference TRBV7-9 and TRBJ2-2, is DTGVSQNPRHKITKRGQNVTFRCDPISEHNRLYWYRQTLGQGPEFLTYFQNEAQLEKSRLLSDRFSAERPKGSFSTLEIQRTEQGDSAMYLCASSLDSKTGAWTGELFFGEGSRLTVL.

V usage is TRBV4-2 and J usage is TRBJ1-5, with D unclear. The CDR3 contains 13 residues. Trimming cost V 0 bases and J 6 bases, with 6 bases left between them. CDR1 and CDR2 (germline): LGHNA, YNFKEQ. CDR3 region: CASSQDLIQPQHF. CDR3 DNA: TGTGCCAGCAGCCAAGATCTAATTCAGCCCCAGCATTTT.

Notes on this clone: Other DNA sequences in the sample encode the same CDR3. The rearrangement uses TRBV9 and TRBJ1-1, with TRBD1 matching 9 bases. Germline values: CDR1 SGDLS, CDR2 YYNGEE. V dropped 0 bases and J dropped 0; count of bases not matched to a gene: 3. This CDR3 contains 16 residues. This CDR3 reads CASSVGGQGLNTEAFF. Here the CDR3 DNA reads TGTGCCAGCAGCGTAGGGGGACAGGGCTTGAACACTGAAGCTTTCTTT.

The V call is TRBV7-9, the J call TRBJ2-1; the match to TRBD1 covers 7 bases. Germline CDR1 reads SEHNR; CDR2 reads FQNEAQ (reference sequence). V was pared by 5 bases and J by 6 bases, with 13 bases of the junction left unmatched. CDR3 size: 16 residues. The CDR3: CASSPSRDSELNEQFF. The CDR3 bases are TGTGCCAGCAGCCCATCCCGGGACAGTGAACTCAATGAGCAGTTCTTC. Full variable domain (rest looked up from reference TRBV7-9 and TRBJ2-1): DTGVSQNPRHKITKRGQNVTFRCDPISEHNRLYWYRQTLGQGPEFLTYFQNEAQLEKSRLLSDRFSAERPKGSFSTLEIQRTEQGDSAMYLCASSPSRDSELNEQFFGPGTRLTVL.

V gene TRBV6-5 combines with J gene TRBJ2-7; 10 positions match TRBD1. J gave up 4 bases and V 5 bases, and 8 bases lay outside the gene matches. The CDR3 sequence is 15 residues long. The germline gives CDR1 MNHEY, CDR2 SVGAGI. For the CDR3, the DNA is TGTGCCAGCAGTAATCGACAGGGGGCTGTATACGAGCAGTACTTC. This codes for CASSNRQGAVYEQYF.

This clone was observed once. The genes are TRBV19 and TRBJ1-5; D is undetermined. Germline V gene data show CDR1 as LNHDA and CDR2 as SQIVND (reference sequence). The V end lost 7 bases, the J end lost 12 bases, and 16 bases lay between the germline ends. The CDR3 loop spans 12 amino acids. CDR3 nucleotide sequence: TGTGCCAGTATCGACACATCGGGAGACCAGCATTTT. As protein: CASIDTSGDQHF.

The chain carries TRBV7-9 and TRBJ1-2; the D gene is possibly TRBD1 (5 bases). Trimming removed 5 bases from V and 8 bases from J, with 18 bases in between. The CDR3 extends over 14 amino acids. Germline assignment: CDR1 SEHNR and CDR2 FQNEAQ (reference sequence). The CDR3 sequence: CASSKISREGGYTF. CDR3 DNA sequence: TGTGCCAGCAGCAAAATCAGCAGGGAGGGAGGCTACACCTTC.